One T cell receptor beta chain is described in this entry. Its antigen is unidentified. Germline V gene sequence: CDR1 SQVTM, CDR2 ANQGSEA. V lost 7 bases, J lost 5 bases, and 11 bases lay in between. This CDR3 is built from 12 residues. Quantitative barcoded 5'-RACE was used to prepare TCR beta libraries. TCRdb independently ran MiXCR on the 5' RACE reads; one entry per CDR3 protein. The data hold 250,000 to 350,000 distinct CDR3 sequences, with 6.5% to 10% observed a single time. This specimen belongs to a study of CD8 T cells in ankylosing spondylitis. Study-level points and caveats: Matched synovial fluid from ankylosing spondylitis patients was reported to be enriched for disease-linked clones. Characteristic of ankylosing spondylitis blood, it appeared, was a TCR beta motif comprising several highly homologous variants.

The TCR originated in a male donor with ankylosing spondylitis. The genes are TRBV29-1 and TRBJ2-2; D is ambiguous. Sequenced sample: blood, either unsorted or a sorted T cell fraction (not recorded which). The CDR3 nucleotides read TGCAGCGCCGGACGGTGGACCGGGGAGCTGTTTTTT. Translated, it gives CSAGRWTGELFF.